This TCR beta chain was recorded in a study of regulatory dendritic cells for organ transplantation. Across the whole study: Regulatory dendritic cells were monocyte-derived, receiving vitamin D3 on days 0 and 4 and IL-10 on day 4.

CFSE-labeled sorted T cells met regulatory or mature dendritic cells for 5 to 6 days. FACS sorted CD4+ or CD8+ T cells into CD45RA+ naive and CD45RO+ memory. Findings of the study overall: The most alloreactive TCR clonotypes were found in resting memory CD8+ cells. Mature dendritic cells appeared to drive more memory CD8+ clonal expansion than regulatory ones.

Germline assignment: CDR1 MGHRA and CDR2 YSYEKL. The CDR3 is 16 residues long. V was cut by 0 bases and J by 2 bases, with 11 bases left in between. To note about this clone: Its specificity is not known.

Sequenced by immunoSEQ multiplex PCR; TCRdb stores in-frame clones only, minus some. The sample yields approximately 12,000 clones, roughly 73% seen once. The specimen sequenced was naive CD8+ T cells from blood cultured with regulatory dendritic cells. Noted subset: CD45RA+ naive T cells. The chain employs TRBV4-1 and TRBJ2-1; no clear D gene. The source is a human donor in good health. CDR3 residues: CASSQDPGLPYNEQFF. CDR3 in DNA: TGCGCCAGCAGCCAAGATCCAGGCCTCCCCTACAATGAGCAGTTCTTC.